A selection of T cell receptor beta chains follows, all from one sample in a study of patients and donors after allogeneic stem cell transplantation. A single record per CDR3 protein comes from TCRdb applying MiXCR to the RT-PCR reads. The sample lists approximately 200,000 distinct CDR3 sequences; about 38% were seen once. Sequencing input: blood, either unsorted or a sorted T cell fraction (not recorded which). The origin of the receptors is a human donor who was either an allogeneic HSCT recipient or a stem cell or donor lymphocyte infusion donor (not recorded which). It is not recorded whose cells these are; they may come from a transplant donor. The CDR3 runs from the conserved cysteine through the conserved F or W. The order of the fields is D gene, clone size, V gene, J gene, CDR3 DNA, CDR3 protein. D genes are given only for firm matches. Not every row has a clone size; where given, it reads once, few, many or a size class.

.	few	TRBV5-1	TRBJ1-2	TGCGCCAGCAGCTTTAACTTGGGCGGCGGCTACACCTTC	CASSFNLGGGYTF
.	few	TRBV5-1	TRBJ1-4	TGCGCCAGCAGCTTGGAGGTGTGGGGCGAAAAACTGTTTTTT	CASSLEVWGEKLFF
.	.	TRBV20-1	TRBJ1-5	TGCAGTGCTAGATGGGATAGCAATCAGCCCCAGCATTTT	CSARWDSNQPQHF
TRBD1	.	TRBV3-1	TRBJ1-2	TGTGCCAGCAGCGACCGACAGGGGAGAGCTGGCTACACCTTC	CASSDRQGRAGYTF
.	few	TRBV20-1	TRBJ1-4	TGCAGTGCTAAGGCAGGGCTAACTAATGAAAAACTGTTTTTT	CSAKAGLTNEKLFF
TRBD2	once	TRBV5-1	TRBJ2-3	TGCGCCAGCAAGCGGGGGGGCCCAACAGATACGCAGTATTTT	CASKRGGPTDTQYF
TRBD1	.	TRBV5-1	TRBJ2-7	TGCGCCAGCAGCCCCGACCCTGGACAGGGGGCCCACGAGCAGTACTTC	CASSPDPGQGAHEQYF
TRBD1	many	TRBV20-1	TRBJ1-1	TGCAGTGCTATTACAACAGGGGGCTTTGAGGCTTTCTTT	CSAITTGGFEAFF
TRBD1	few	TRBV2	TRBJ1-5	TGTGCCAGCAGTGAGGGACAGGGGTCATATCAGCCCCAGCATTTT	CASSEGQGSYQPQHF
.	many	TRBV5-5	TRBJ1-4	TGTGCCAGCAGCTTGGTGGGCCAGGGGACGGTTGAAAAACTGTTTTTT	CASSLVGQGTVEKLFF
.	few	TRBV6-2/TRBV6-3	TRBJ1-2	TGTGCCAGCAGTATTTCAGTTGGAGTCTATGGCTACACCTTC	CASSISVGVYGYTF
.	.	TRBV20-1	TRBJ2-1	TGCAGTGCTAGAGAGAGAGCCATCAGAAAATACAATGAGCAGTTCTTC	CSARERAIRKYNEQFF
.	.	TRBV18	TRBJ1-5	TGTGCCAGCTCACCATCGGGGCCGAGTCAGCCCCAGCATTTT	CASSPSGPSQPQHF
.	.	TRBV12-3/TRBV12-4	TRBJ1-1	TGTGCCAGCAGCCCTGGACATTTCACTGAAGCTTTCTTT	CASSPGHFTEAFF